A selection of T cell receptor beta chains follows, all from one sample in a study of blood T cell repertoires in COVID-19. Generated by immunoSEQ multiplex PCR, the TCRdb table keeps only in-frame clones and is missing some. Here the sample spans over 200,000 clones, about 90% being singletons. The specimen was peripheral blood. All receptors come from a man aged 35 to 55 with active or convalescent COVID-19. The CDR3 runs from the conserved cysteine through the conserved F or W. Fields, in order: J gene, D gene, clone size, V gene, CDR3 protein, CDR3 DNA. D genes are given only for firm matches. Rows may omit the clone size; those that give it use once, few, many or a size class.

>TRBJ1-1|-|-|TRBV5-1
CASSLWGRGNTEAFF
TGCGCCAGCAGCTTGTGGGGCAGAGGGAACACTGAAGCTTTCTTT
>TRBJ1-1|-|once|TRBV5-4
CASSLDSNTEAFF
TGTGCCAGCAGCTTAGACAGTAACACTGAAGCTTTCTTT
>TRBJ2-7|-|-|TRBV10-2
CASSVINARFELYEQYF
TGCGCCAGCAGTGTAATCAATGCGAGGTTTGAGTTATACGAGCAGTACTTC
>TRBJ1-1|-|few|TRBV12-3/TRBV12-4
CASSVDRNTEAFF
TGTGCCAGCAGTGTAGACAGGAACACTGAAGCTTTCTTT
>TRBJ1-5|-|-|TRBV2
CASWGGGQPQHF
TGTGCCAGCTGGGGGGGAGGGCAGCCCCAGCATTTT
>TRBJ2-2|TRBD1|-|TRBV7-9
CASSWTGQGAGELFF
TGTGCCAGCAGCTGGACGGGACAGGGGGCCGGGGAGCTGTTTTTT
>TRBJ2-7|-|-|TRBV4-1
CASSPRGGFGEQYF
TGCGCCAGCAGCCCCAGAGGAGGGTTTGGGGAGCAGTACTTC
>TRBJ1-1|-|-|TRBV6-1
CASSERGGTEAFF
TGTGCCAGCAGTGAAAGGGGTGGAACTGAAGCTTTCTTT
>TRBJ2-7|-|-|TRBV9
CASSVQPTPGSLGEQYF
TGTGCCAGCAGCGTCCAACCTACCCCCGGGTCACTGGGCGAGCAGTACTTC
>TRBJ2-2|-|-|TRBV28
CASSFPGFLSGELFF
TGTGCCAGCAGTTTTCCGGGTTTTCTGTCCGGGGAGCTGTTTTTT
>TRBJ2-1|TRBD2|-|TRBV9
CASSVGSGLAGAYNEQFF
TGTGCCAGCAGCGTAGGCTCGGGACTAGCGGGAGCCTACAATGAGCAGTTCTTC
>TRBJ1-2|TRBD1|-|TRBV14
CASSQVQGQINYGYTF
TGTGCCAGCAGCCAAGTGCAGGGACAGATTAACTATGGCTACACCTTC
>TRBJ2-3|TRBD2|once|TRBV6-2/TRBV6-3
CASSYDLAGGYTDTQYF
TGTGCCAGCAGTTACGATCTAGCGGGGGGGTACACAGATACGCAGTATTTT
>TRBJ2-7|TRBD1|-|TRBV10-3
CATRQGRGWEQYF
TGTGCCACCCGACAGGGCCGAGGATGGGAGCAGTACTTC
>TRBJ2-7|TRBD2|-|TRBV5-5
CASSLWTRAGGSYEQYF
TGTGCCAGCAGTTTATGGACTCGGGCGGGAGGGTCCTACGAGCAGTACTTC
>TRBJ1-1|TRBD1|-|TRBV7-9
CASSLTGGLVTEAFF
TGTGCCAGCAGCTTGACAGGGGGATTGGTCACTGAAGCTTTCTTT
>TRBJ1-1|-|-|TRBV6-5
CASSYSLDRRNTEAFF
TGTGCCAGCAGTTACTCCCTCGACAGGAGGAACACTGAAGCTTTCTTT
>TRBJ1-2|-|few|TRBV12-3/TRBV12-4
CASRQGNDYGYTF
TGTGCCAGCAGGCAGGGTAATGACTATGGCTACACCTTC
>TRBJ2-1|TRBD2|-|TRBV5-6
CASSQDYGRIYNEQFF
TGTGCCAGCAGCCAAGACTACGGGAGGATCTACAATGAGCAGTTCTTC
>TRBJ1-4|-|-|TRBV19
CASSGSREKLFF
TGTGCCAGCTCCGGGTCGCGAGAAAAACTGTTTTTT
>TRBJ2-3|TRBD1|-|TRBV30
CAYRGQGTSTDTQYF
TGTGCCTACCGAGGACAGGGGACTAGCACAGATACGCAGTATTTT
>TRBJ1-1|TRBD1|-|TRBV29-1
CSVERQGGEAFF
TGCAGCGTTGAACGACAGGGTGGGGAAGCTTTCTTT
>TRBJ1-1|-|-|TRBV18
CASSPTTVNTEAFF
TGTGCCAGCTCACCAACGACAGTGAACACTGAAGCTTTCTTT
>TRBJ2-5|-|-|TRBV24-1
CATSDMGPQETQYF
TGTGCCACCAGTGATATGGGGCCACAGGAGACCCAGTACTTC
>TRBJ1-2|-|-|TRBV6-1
CASSDPRVGTRGSSNYGYTF
TGTGCCAGCAGTGACCCCCGGGTGGGTACACGCGGGTCTTCTAACTATGGCTACACCTTC
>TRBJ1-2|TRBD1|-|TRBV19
CASSKEGAVGYTF
TGTGCCAGTAGTAAGGAGGGGGCAGTTGGCTACACCTTC
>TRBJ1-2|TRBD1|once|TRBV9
CASSVGQGDGYTF
TGTGCCAGCAGCGTAGGACAGGGGGATGGCTACACCTTC
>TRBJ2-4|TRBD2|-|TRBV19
CASSIEGAGVRHF
TGTGCCAGTAGTATAGAAGGGGCGGGGGTTCGCCACTTC
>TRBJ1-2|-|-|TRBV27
CASSLKAGYYGYTF
TGTGCCAGCAGTTTAAAAGCGGGCTACTATGGCTACACCTTC
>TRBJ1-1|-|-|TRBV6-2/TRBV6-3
CASSLGGDLTEAFF
TGTGCCAGCAGTTTGGGGGGGGACCTCACTGAAGCTTTCTTT
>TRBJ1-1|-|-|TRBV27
CASTWTANTEAFF
TGTGCCAGCACCTGGACAGCGAACACTGAAGCTTTCTTT
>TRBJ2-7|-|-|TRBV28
CASNGGYYEQYF
TGTGCCAGCAATGGGGGGTACTACGAGCAGTACTTC
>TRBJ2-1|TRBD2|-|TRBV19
CASSISGRLENEQFF
TGTGCCAGTAGTATAAGCGGGAGGTTAGAAAATGAGCAGTTCTTC
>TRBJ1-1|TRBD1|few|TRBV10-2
CASSELSGTGDLKAFF
TGCGCCAGCAGTGAGCTATCCGGGACAGGGGACTTGAAAGCTTTCTTT
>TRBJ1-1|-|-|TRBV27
CASSGGEGNTEAFF
TGTGCCAGCAGCGGCGGGGAAGGAAACACTGAAGCTTTCTTT
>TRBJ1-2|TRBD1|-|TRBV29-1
CSVEEKGQGAGYTF
TGCAGCGTTGAAGAAAAAGGACAGGGAGCAGGCTACACCTTC